The 31 T cell receptor beta chains given below trace back to one sample, sequenced in a study of blood T cell repertoires in COVID-19. Produced via immunoSEQ multiplex PCR; TCRdb's table is partial and in-frame only. The sample contains roughly 150,000 clones, roughly nine tenths of which appear only once. Material: peripheral blood. These receptors came from a woman aged 70-85 years with acute or convalescent COVID-19.

The chain carries TRBV7-3 and TRBJ2-1; 9 bases are a match to TRBD2. Looked up from germline, CDR1 is SGHTA and CDR2 is FQGTGA. J lost 4 bases, V lost 5 bases, and 9 bases had no gene match. The CDR3 has 16 amino acids. The CDR3 spells CASSARLAGGYNEQFF. The DNA for the CDR3 is TGTGCCAGCAGCGCCCGATTGGCGGGGGGGTACAATGAGCAGTTCTTC.

The gene calls are TRBV29-1 and TRBJ1-5, with TRBD1 matching 9 bases. The CDR3 has 16 residues. Germline V CDR1 and CDR2: SQVTM, ANQGSEA. Germline trimming cut 4 bases from V and 7 bases from J; bases unmatched to any gene: 14. The CDR3 region has the DNA TGCAGCGTTGTGGAAGGGGGGACAGGGTTTGGCCAGCCCCAGCATTTT. Translating gives CSVVEGGTGFGQPQHF.

The chain employs TRBV28 and TRBJ2-1; 8 bases are a match to TRBD2. CDR3 length: 15 amino acids. Trimming cost V 5 bases and J 1 base; bases outside gene matches: 4. Germline-derived CDR1 and CDR2 are MDHEN and SYDVKM. This chain's CDR3 is CASSPGGGSYNEQFF. In DNA form, the CDR3 reads TGTGCCAGCAGTCCCGGGGGGGGGTCCTACAATGAGCAGTTCTTC.

This chain uses TRBV7-9 with TRBJ2-2, with 7 bases matching TRBD1. The CDR3 covers 15 residues. Germline values: CDR1 SEHNR, CDR2 FQNEAQ (reference sequence). With 5 bases clipped from V and 4 bases from J, the junction kept 7 bases outside the gene matches. The DNA for the CDR3 is TGTGCCAGCAGCAGACAGGGACAGATCACCGGGGAGCTGTTTTTT. It yields the protein CASSRQGQITGELFF.

This clone was picked up one time. The genes are TRBV5-1 and TRBJ1-3; D is unresolved. The CDR3 totals 17 residues. The germline CDR1 and CDR2 sequences are SGHRS and YFSETQ. Trimming pared 4 bases from V and 2 bases from J, leaving 19 bases between. The CDR3 sequence: CASSVGFTTPAGNTIYF. In DNA form, the CDR3 reads TGCGCCAGCAGCGTGGGCTTTACAACCCCAGCTGGAAACACCATATATTTT. Supplemented by reference TRBV5-1 and TRBJ1-3, the full variable domain reads KAGVTQTPRYLIKTRGQQVTLSCSPISGHRSVSWYQQTPGQGLQFLFEYFSETQRNKGNFPGRFSGRQFSNSRSEMNVSTLELGDSALYLCASSVGFTTPAGNTIYFGEGSWLTVV.

On this clone itself: The sample carries other DNA sequences with the same CDR3. This chain connects TRBV5-1 to TRBJ1-1, with D maybe TRBD1 (6 bases). The CDR3 contains 14 residues. With 3 bases removed from V and 0 bases from J, the gap between germline ends came to 9 bases. Germline CDR1 SGHRS, CDR2 YFSETQ. DNA of the CDR3: TGCGCCAGCAGCTCGCAGGGGATGAACACTGAAGCTTTCTTT. As protein: CASSSQGMNTEAFF.

A note on this clone: Other nucleotide sequences in the sample specify the same CDR3. The CDR3 coding sequence is TGTGCCAGCAGTACAGGGACCACTGAAGCTTTCTTT. It encodes CASSTGTTEAFF. The rearrangement uses TRBV2 and TRBJ1-1; a possible D gene is TRBD1 (6 bases). The CDR3 is 12 residues long. In germline, CDR1 is SNHLY, CDR2 FYNNEI. V lost 5 bases, J lost 4 bases, and 8 bases lay in between.

The rearrangement uses TRBV7-2 and TRBJ1-1, with D unresolved. V shed 4 bases and J shed 0 bases, with 12 bases lying between them. CDR3 length: 15 amino acids. Germline-derived CDR1 and CDR2 are SGHTA and FQGNSA. The CDR3 DNA follows: TGTGCCAGCAGCTACTCGTATAGCTTGAACACTGAAGCTTTCTTT. Translated, it gives CASSYSYSLNTEAFF.

The genes are TRBV28 and TRBJ1-2; 9 nucleotides match TRBD1. V shed 2 bases, J shed 8 bases, and the junction held 9 bases outside the gene matches. The CDR3 spans 15 residues. Germline values: CDR1 MDHEN, CDR2 SYDVKM. The CDR3 protein is CASSLEDRGLEGYTF. The CDR3 DNA is TGTGCCAGCAGTTTAGAGGACAGGGGCTTGGAAGGCTACACCTTC.

The rearrangement uses TRBV18 and TRBJ1-2; 9 positions agree with TRBD1. Trimming at V came to 3 bases and at J to 5 bases, leaving 7 bases not matched to a gene. The CDR3 totals 15 residues. Looked up from germline, CDR1 is KGHSH and CDR2 is LQKENI. The CDR3 nucleotides are TGTGCCAGCTCACCGTTCCGGGACAGGGATTATGGCTACACCTTC. Protein: CASSPFRDRDYGYTF.

As DNA, the CDR3 is TGTGCCAGCAGCTTAAGGCAGGGTCCTTTAGCCAAAAACATTCAGTACTTC. As protein: CASSLRQGPLAKNIQYF. The chain uses TRBV7-2 and TRBJ2-4, with D possibly TRBD1 on 5 matching bases. The CDR3 length is 17 residues. V was trimmed by 2 bases and J by 0 bases, leaving 14 bases between them. Germline loops: CDR1 SGHTA, CDR2 FQGNSA.

The chain combines TRBV6-5 with TRBJ1-5, with TRBD1 identical over 7 bases. The CDR3 runs to 15 residues. Per germline, CDR1 MNHEY and CDR2 SVGAGI. V lost 6 bases and J lost 9; bases outside the gene matches: 14. The CDR3 protein is CASSPGQTYRGPQHF. The CDR3 DNA reads as TGTGCCAGCAGCCCGGGACAGACCTACCGGGGGCCCCAGCATTTT.

V usage is TRBV18 and J usage is TRBJ1-1; D is unresolved. The CDR3 extends over 16 amino acids. V was pared by 2 bases and J by 1 base, with 14 bases between. Looked up from germline, CDR1 is KGHSH and CDR2 is LQKENI. CDR3 amino acids: CASSPAEAGGNTEAFF. CDR3 in DNA: TGTGCCAGCTCACCAGCGGAGGCAGGAGGGAACACTGAAGCTTTCTTT.

The rearrangement uses TRBV2 and TRBJ1-2; D gene ambiguous. Trimming left V 2 bases short and J 7 bases short, with 17 bases between. Germline CDR1 is SNHLY and CDR2 is FYNNEI. The CDR3 has 15 residues. The CDR3 region is CASSEWETISAGYTF. CDR3 nucleotides: TGTGCCAGCAGTGAATGGGAGACGATATCAGCTGGCTACACCTTC.

The chain combines TRBV9 with TRBJ1-1; possibly TRBD1 for D (5 bases). The CDR3 length is 13 residues. The V end was cut by 2 bases, the J end by 2 bases, with 7 bases between. The germline V gene encodes CDR1 SGDLS and CDR2 YYNGEE. The CDR3 region has the DNA TGTGCCAGCAGCGTTAGGGGCAACACTGAAGCTTTCTTT. Translated, it gives CASSVRGNTEAFF.

The rearrangement uses TRBV4-1 and TRBJ1-6; no reliable D call. CDR1 MGHRA and CDR2 YSYEKL come from the germline V gene. The V and J ends lost 1 base and 0 bases respectively, with 10 bases between them. The CDR3 totals 17 residues. This CDR3 reads CASSQGAVSSYNSPLHF. The CDR3 coding sequence is TGCGCCAGCAGCCAAGGTGCTGTGAGCTCCTATAATTCACCCCTCCACTTT.

The rearrangement uses TRBV5-6 and TRBJ2-3; possible D gene TRBD1, 6 bases. CDR3 length: 17 residues. Trimming stripped 0 bases from V and 1 base from J, with 15 bases between. Germline values: CDR1 SGHDT, CDR2 YYEEEE. DNA of the CDR3: TGTGCCAGCAGCTTGGCCGGTGGGGGCGCCGGCACAGATACGCAGTATTTT. Protein sequence: CASSLAGGGAGTDTQYF. Full variable domain (missing parts from reference TRBV5-6 and TRBJ2-3): DAGVTQSPTHLIKTRGQQVTLRCSPKSGHDTVSWYQQALGQGPQFIFQYYEEEERQRGNFPDRFSGHQFPNYSSELNVNALLLGDSALYLCASSLAGGGAGTDTQYFGPGTRLTVL.

In its sample, this clone was seen a few times. This chain uses TRBV6-2 or TRBV6-3 with TRBJ1-1; D possibly corresponds to TRBD1 (6 bases). Trimming removed 5 bases at V and 1 base at J, with 8 bases between. Per germline, CDR1 MNHEY and CDR2 SVGEGT. This CDR3 region has 13 residues. CDR3 sequence: CASSRGGNTEAFF. The CDR3 DNA reads as TGTGCCAGCAGTCGAGGGGGGAACACTGAAGCTTTCTTT.

The chain carries TRBV5-6 and TRBJ1-2; perhaps TRBD1 as D (6 bases). The V gene's germline CDR1 is SGHDT and CDR2 YYEEEE. V lost 3 bases and J lost 2, with 23 bases in between. The CDR3 runs 18 residues. CDR3 coding DNA: TGTGCCAGCAGCTCACAGGGCTTTTATAGTTCTTTGAACTATGGCTACACCTTC. As protein: CASSSQGFYSSLNYGYTF. Using reference TRBV5-6 and TRBJ1-2 for the parts outside the CDR3, the full variable domain is DAGVTQSPTHLIKTRGQQVTLRCSPKSGHDTVSWYQQALGQGPQFIFQYYEEEERQRGNFPDRFSGHQFPNYSSELNVNALLLGDSALYLCASSSQGFYSSLNYGYTFGSGTRLTVV.

The rearrangement joins TRBV15 to TRBJ2-7; 10 bases are shared with TRBD1. The junction had 7 bases not matched to a gene; V was cut back by 4 bases and J by 7 bases. This CDR3 has 14 amino acids. Germline V gene lookup returns CDR1 LNHNV and CDR2 YYDKDF (reference sequence). The CDR3 sequence is CATSKRQGAGEQYV. DNA for the CDR3: TGTGCCACCAGCAAGCGACAGGGGGCAGGGGAGCAGTACGTC.

This clone has more than one count but fewer than ten. V usage is TRBV7-9 and J usage is TRBJ1-2; 10 nucleotides line up with TRBD1. Germline trimming cut 9 bases from V and 4 bases from J; bases unmatched to any gene: 2. The germline CDR1 and CDR2 sequences are SEHNR and FQNEAQ (reference sequence). The CDR3 extends over 12 amino acids. CDR3 protein: CASGDRGYGYTF. The DNA of the CDR3 is TGTGCCAGTGGGGACAGGGGCTATGGCTACACCTTC.

The V call is TRBV5-1, the J call TRBJ2-2; 7 bases match TRBD1. From germline, CDR1 is SGHRS and CDR2 YFSETQ. The CDR3 extends over 15 amino acids. J lost 1 base, V lost 5 bases, and 5 bases had no gene match. This chain's CDR3 is CASRTGALNTGELFF. The CDR3, as DNA: TGCGCCAGCAGAACAGGGGCGTTGAACACCGGGGAGCTGTTTTTT.

V gene TRBV7-3 combines with J gene TRBJ2-7; 10 nucleotides match TRBD2. CDR1 and CDR2 (germline): SGHTA, FQGTGA. Unmatched junction bases numbered 4, after V lost 2 bases and J lost 3 bases. This CDR3 comprises 15 residues. CDR3 sequence (DNA): TGTGCCAGCAGCTTAGCCGGGACTAGCGTCTACGAGCAGTACTTC. Translating gives CASSLAGTSVYEQYF.

This chain joins TRBV7-9 and TRBJ1-1, with D uncertain. Trimming took 5 bases from V and 1 from J, leaving 11 bases between them. The CDR3 extends over 14 amino acids. Germline V gives CDR1 SEHNR, CDR2 FQNEAQ (reference sequence). The CDR3 DNA follows: TGTGCCAGCAGCAGATCCGCAGGGAACACTGAAGCTTTCTTT. This gives the protein CASSRSAGNTEAFF.

The chain recombines TRBV15 with TRBJ1-1; a weak D match, TRBD1 (6 bases). Germline values: CDR1 LNHNV, CDR2 YYDKDF (reference sequence). Trimming pared 0 bases from V and 6 bases from J, leaving 11 bases between. CDR3 length: 14 residues. The CDR3 sequence: CATSRDRGGPEAFF. In DNA, the CDR3 is TGTGCCACCAGCAGAGATAGGGGGGGTCCTGAAGCTTTCTTT.

CDR3 loop: CASSLGRAYEQYV. CDR3 bases: TGTGCCAGCAGTTTGGGACGGGCCTACGAGCAGTACGTC. The chain joins TRBV5-6 to TRBJ2-7; tentatively, D is TRBD1 or TRBD2 (5 bases each). The CDR3 is 13 amino acids. Germline values: CDR1 SGHDT, CDR2 YYEEEE.

The V call is TRBV12-5, the J call TRBJ2-1; D is perhaps TRBD2 (5 bases). The ends were cut back, 2 bases at V and 8 bases at J, with 16 bases in the middle. From germline, CDR1 is LGHNT and CDR2 FRNRAP. This CDR3 is built from 15 residues. The DNA for the CDR3 is TGTGCTAGTGGTTTGCCTAACCGTCGCGGGTATGAGCAGTTCTTC. Its translation: CASGLPNRRGYEQFF.

The V gene is TRBV6-2 or TRBV6-3, the J gene TRBJ2-7; D is perhaps TRBD2 (5 bases). Germline values: CDR1 MNHEY, CDR2 SVGEGT. V shed 4 bases and J shed 1 base, with 11 bases lying between them. The CDR3 covers 14 residues. The CDR3 nucleotides are TGTGCCAGCAGTTCCGAACTAGGTTCCTACGAGCAGTACGTC. Translated: CASSSELGSYEQYV.

The chain uses TRBV20-1 and TRBJ1-4, with no clear D. From germline, CDR1 is DFQATT and CDR2 SNEGSKA (reference sequence). V lost 5 bases and J 8 bases, leaving 9 bases between the germline ends. The CDR3 has 11 residues. The CDR3, as DNA: TGCAGTGCTCCCACCAGAGAAAAACTGTTTTTT. Translating it yields CSAPTREKLFF.

The V gene is TRBV2, the J gene TRBJ1-2; D unresolved. CDR3 length equals 12 residues. Germline assignment: CDR1 SNHLY and CDR2 FYNNEI. The V end lost 3 bases, the J end lost 7 bases, and 9 bases lay between the germline ends. CDR3 sequence (DNA): TGTGCCAGCAGTGACGCCCGAGCTGGCTACACCTTC. Translation: CASSDARAGYTF.

V is TRBV7-9 and J is TRBJ1-2; a weak D match, TRBD1 (5 bases). V was pared by 1 base and J by 1 base, with 7 bases between. Per germline, CDR1 SEHNR and CDR2 FQNEAQ (reference sequence). The CDR3 totals 14 residues. CDR3 region: CASSLGQSNYGYTF. Written as DNA, the CDR3 is TGTGCCAGCAGCTTAGGACAGAGTAACTATGGCTACACCTTC.